The clone carrying this TCR beta chain was seen only once. Its antigen is currently unknown. The ends were cut back, 1 base at V and 0 bases at J, with 26 bases in the middle. This CDR3 has 21 residues. The germline CDR1 and CDR2 sequences are MGHRA and YSYEKL. The data were taken from a study of T-cell reconstitution after alpha-beta-depleted transplantation in children. The study, taken as a whole, reports: In patients about two months after transplant, alpha-beta T cells reportedly arose from several hundred expanded graft clones.

Unique molecular identifiers tagged the TCRbeta library. One entry per CDR3 protein results from TCRdb running MiXCR on the PCR reads. The table lists about 900,000 distinct CDR3 sequences, less than 30% of them singletons. The chain has TRBV4-1 and TRBJ2-3; TRBD2 might be the D (6 bases). This specimen was PBMCs, mostly from graft donor cells, taken 360 days after TCRalphabeta/CD19-depleted stem cell transplant. This clonotype originated in a boy under two years old who had a stem cell transplant for SCID, so the T cells may come from the graft donor. CDR3 amino acids: CASSQGTRTRAEGTSTDTQYF. The CDR3 DNA follows: TGCGCCAGCAGCCAAGGCACTCGGACTCGGGCAGAAGGGACTAGCACAGATACGCAGTATTTT.